The clone carrying this TCR beta chain was observed a few times. This specimen belongs to a study of T cell repertoires in cytomegalovirus infection. As for the study in general: The public TCR beta signatures pointed to both CMV infection and matching HLA type.

Germline CDR1 SEHNR, CDR2 FQNEAQ (reference sequence). The V end was cut by 1 base, the J end by 1 base, with 15 bases between. This CDR3 is 17 amino acids long. TCRdb recomputed calls from the reads with MiXCR, one row per CDR3 protein. In the table there are 450,000 to 550,000 distinct CDR3 sequences, approximately 15% of which are singletons. The gene calls are TRBV7-9 and TRBJ2-3; D may be TRBD1 or TRBD2 (5 bases each). The TCR originated in a human donor in good health (CMV status not recorded). Some clones in this sample may be carry-over from other donors' samples. Input material: CD8+ T cells from PBMCs. Here the CDR3 reads CASSLGGEGPGTDTQYF. The CDR3 region has the DNA TGTGCCAGCAGCTTAGGAGGTGAGGGGCCAGGCACAGATACGCAGTATTTT.